This section outlines one T cell receptor (beta chain) sequence together with its context. Its target is unknown. The source of the sample is a study of memory CD4+ T cells and cytomegalovirus serostatus. Overall study context: Donors were healthy Belgian adults, some 10 CMV seropositive and fewer than 30 seronegative. General observations from the study: Each of 60 to 80 CMV-associated TCRbeta sequences occurred in one to five individuals.

Single viable CD3+CD4+CD8-CD45RO+ cells were sorted as the memory CD4+ T cells. CMV serostatus came from serum IgG against pp150, pp28, p38, p52. V gave up 4 bases and J gave up 1 base; unmatched junction bases: 6. CDR1 is SGHRS, CDR2 YFSETQ, per germline. CDR3 length: 18 amino acids. Per the authors' pipeline: After removing out-of-frame reads, around 2,100,000 distinct TCRbeta sequences remained. Assay used: immunoSEQ multiplex PCR; TCRdb lists only in-frame clones, some missing. V and J calls and clone size are copied from that table; D and trimming were computed from the DNA. Of 28,000 or so clones detected, 75% to 80% appear once; the ten largest clones hold approximately 1%.

The rearrangement joins TRBV5-1 to TRBJ2-1; 15 positions agree with TRBD2. The sample was memory CD4+ T cells from blood. The sequence came from an adult in good health and CMV-seronegative. The CDR3 DNA sequence: TGCGCCAGCAGCGGGGGACTAGCGGGGGGTTCTTCCTACAATGAGCAGTTCTTC. Its translation: CASSGGLAGGSSYNEQFF.